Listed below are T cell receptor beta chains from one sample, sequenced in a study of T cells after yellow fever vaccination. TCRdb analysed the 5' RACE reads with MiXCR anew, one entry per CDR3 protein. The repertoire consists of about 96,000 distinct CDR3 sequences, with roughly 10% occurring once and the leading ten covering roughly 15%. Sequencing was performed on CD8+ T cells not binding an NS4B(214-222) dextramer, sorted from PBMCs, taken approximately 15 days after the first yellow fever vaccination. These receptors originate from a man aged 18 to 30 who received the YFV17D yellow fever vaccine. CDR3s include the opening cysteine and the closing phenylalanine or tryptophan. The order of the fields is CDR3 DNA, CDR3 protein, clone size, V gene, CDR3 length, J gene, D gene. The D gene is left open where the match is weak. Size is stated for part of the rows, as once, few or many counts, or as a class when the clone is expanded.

TGTGCCAGCAGCATCAGGGGGCTGGTTCAGCCCCAGCATTTT CASSIRGLVQPQHF - TRBV2 14 TRBJ1-5 TRBD1
TGCAGCGTTGACGGTCTAGCCGGCACAGATACGCAGTATTTT CSVDGLAGTDTQYF many TRBV29-1 14 TRBJ2-3 -
TGTGCCAGCAGTTTACTCCAGGGGAATACGCAGTATTTT CASSLLQGNTQYF - TRBV28 13 TRBJ2-3 -
TGTGCCAGCAGCCCTTGGGGGGGGCCCAATCAGCCCCAGCATTTT CASSPWGGPNQPQHF few TRBV6-1 15 TRBJ1-5 -
TGTGCCACCAGCAGAGATCGCAGCGGGGGGGCCTACGAGCAGTACTTC CATSRDRSGGAYEQYF few TRBV15 16 TRBJ2-7 TRBD2
TGTGCCAGCAGCTCACCTTGGGAAACGAACACCGGGGAGCTGTTTTTT CASSSPWETNTGELFF few TRBV11-2 16 TRBJ2-2 -
TGTGCCAGCACCTTAGGGGGCGGCTATGGCTACACCTTC CASTLGGGYGYTF few TRBV7-6 13 TRBJ1-2 TRBD1
TGCGCCAGCAGCGCTGGACAGGGGGCGCCTTCCGACGAGCAGTACTTC CASSAGQGAPSDEQYF many TRBV5-1 16 TRBJ2-7 TRBD1
TGTGCCAGCAGCTTAAAAAGGGGACTAGCGGGGGCCCCCCTCAGCACAGATACGCAGTATTTT CASSLKRGLAGAPLSTDTQYF - TRBV7-3 21 TRBJ2-3 TRBD2
TGTGCCAGCAGCGGCAGACAGGGGGCTTCACCCCTCCACTTT CASSGRQGASPLHF - TRBV7-8 14 TRBJ1-6 TRBD1
TGCGCCAGCAGCACTTATAGCAATCAGCCCCAGCATTTT CASSTYSNQPQHF once TRBV5-1 13 TRBJ1-5 -
TGTGCCAGCACTTATGGGGGAGGAAACTATGGCTACACCTTC CASTYGGGNYGYTF few TRBV6-5 14 TRBJ1-2 -
TGCGCCAGCAGTGCGACTAGTTCCCACGAGCAGTACTTC CASSATSSHEQYF many TRBV10-1 13 TRBJ2-7 -
TGCAGTGCTAGAGACCTAAGACTAGCGGGGGCCCCGGGGACCCAGTACTTC CSARDLRLAGAPGTQYF few TRBV20-1 17 TRBJ2-5 TRBD2
TGCGCCAGCAGCCACCCGACAGGCACCGAGCAGTTCTTC CASSHPTGTEQFF few TRBV4-1 13 TRBJ2-1 -
TGTGCCAGCAGCCAAGCAAACGAGCAGTACTTC CASSQANEQYF few TRBV4-2 11 TRBJ2-7 -
TGTGCCAGCAGTGGAAGAGCGGGGAGCACGAACACCGGGGAGCTGTTTTTT CASSGRAGSTNTGELFF few TRBV12-3/TRBV12-4 17 TRBJ2-2 TRBD2
TGTGCCAGCAGGGACAGGTTGCCTACTAACTATGGCTACACCTTC CASRDRLPTNYGYTF few TRBV28 15 TRBJ1-2 TRBD1
TGTGCCAGTAGTATAATTCCGGGGCCAGCCTACGAGCAGTACTTC CASSIIPGPAYEQYF few TRBV19 15 TRBJ2-7 -
TGCGCCAGCAGCTTGGTAAACACTGAAGCTTTCTTT CASSLVNTEAFF - TRBV5-1 12 TRBJ1-1 -
TGCAGTGCCCGTCTGTGGCGCCTGAACTATGGCTACACCTTC CSARLWRLNYGYTF - TRBV20-1 14 TRBJ1-2 -
TGTGCCAGCAGCCTGTCGGGGGCTCACAGTGGCTACACCTTC CASSLSGAHSGYTF few TRBV5-4 14 TRBJ1-2 -
TGCAGTGCTAGGACGGACAGGGCCGCCCGTATTAATGAGCAGTTCTTC CSARTDRAARINEQFF - TRBV20-1 16 TRBJ2-1 TRBD1
TGTGCCAGCGGGGAGGGCAGGGGGCCCCACAATGAGCAGTTCTTC CASGEGRGPHNEQFF few TRBV2 15 TRBJ2-1 -
TGTGCCAGCAGTTTAGGGCGGAATCAGCCCCAGCATTTT CASSLGRNQPQHF few TRBV27 13 TRBJ1-5 -
TGTGCCAGCACCGGGGGGGCCCCGACCCAGTACTTC CASTGGAPTQYF - TRBV9 12 TRBJ2-5 TRBD2
TGTGCCAGCAGCGTATTATTCGGGAGGAGGACTGAAGCTTTCTTT CASSVLFGRRTEAFF - TRBV7-9 15 TRBJ1-1 -
TGCAGTGCTAGAGCGAAGACTAGCCAAGAGACCCAGTACTTC CSARAKTSQETQYF - TRBV20-1 14 TRBJ2-5 -
TGCAGTGCTCAGGACAGCAGCTCCTACAATGAGCAGTTCTTC CSAQDSSSYNEQFF - TRBV20-1 14 TRBJ2-1 -